Listed below are T cell receptor beta chains from one sample, sequenced in a study of blood T cell repertoires in COVID-19. Data came from immunoSEQ multiplex PCR; TCRdb stores just in-frame clones and leaves some out. Of roughly 120,000 clones listed, less than 75% are singletons. Input material: peripheral blood. The receptors originated from a human donor with acute or convalescent COVID-19. The donor label of this sample is uncertain. Each CDR3 is given without its conserved first and last residue. Each record gives: J gene, V gene, CDR3 protein.

j_gene: TRBJ2-3; v_gene: TRBV5-4; CDR3aa: ASSFGQGADTQY
j_gene: TRBJ1-4; v_gene: TRBV6-5; CDR3aa: ASQWTRNNEKLF
j_gene: TRBJ2-5; v_gene: TRBV30; CDR3aa: AWGRGVTQY
j_gene: TRBJ2-5; v_gene: TRBV18; CDR3aa: ASSIRGRGETQY
j_gene: TRBJ2-1; v_gene: TRBV6-5; CDR3aa: ASSYMGQGANEQF
j_gene: TRBJ2-2; v_gene: TRBV6-5; CDR3aa: ASSYLRGFAGELF
j_gene: TRBJ2-5; v_gene: TRBV5-4; CDR3aa: ASSALGLFQETQY
j_gene: TRBJ1-6; v_gene: TRBV18; CDR3aa: ASSPGQRDNSPLH
j_gene: TRBJ2-5; v_gene: TRBV2; CDR3aa: ASSGVAQETQY
j_gene: TRBJ1-3; v_gene: TRBV11-2; CDR3aa: ASSPQSSGNTIY
j_gene: TRBJ1-2; v_gene: TRBV15; CDR3aa: ATSRGFGREIANYGYT
j_gene: TRBJ2-2; v_gene: TRBV10-1; CDR3aa: ASSERTPGIAGELF
j_gene: TRBJ2-5; v_gene: TRBV27; CDR3aa: ASSFKGAETQY
j_gene: TRBJ2-5; v_gene: TRBV3-1/TRBV3-2; CDR3aa: ASSQSPLSAQY
j_gene: TRBJ2-2; v_gene: TRBV3-1/TRBV3-2; CDR3aa: ASSAGQGLLENTGELF
j_gene: TRBJ1-4; v_gene: TRBV5-1; CDR3aa: ASSLASGSTTNEKLF
j_gene: TRBJ2-3; v_gene: TRBV2; CDR3aa: ASSGDRGWGTDTQY
j_gene: TRBJ2-3; v_gene: TRBV2; CDR3aa: ASRRTGTVSTDTQY
j_gene: TRBJ2-3; v_gene: TRBV5-4; CDR3aa: ASSSTGLTDTQY
j_gene: TRBJ1-6; v_gene: TRBV28; CDR3aa: ASSPSGTGNSPLH
j_gene: TRBJ2-1; v_gene: TRBV3-1/TRBV3-2; CDR3aa: ASSQVTSGDNEQF
j_gene: TRBJ1-2; v_gene: TRBV30; CDR3aa: AWSGARRPYGYT
j_gene: TRBJ1-5; v_gene: TRBV4-2; CDR3aa: ASSPQGAKYQPQH
j_gene: TRBJ2-6; v_gene: TRBV12-3/TRBV12-4; CDR3aa: ASTPGGANVLT
j_gene: TRBJ2-6; v_gene: TRBV21-1; CDR3aa: ASSKGKTGGWMNSGANVLT
j_gene: TRBJ2-3; v_gene: TRBV9; CDR3aa: ASSLGQRGRTDTQY
j_gene: TRBJ2-7; v_gene: TRBV6-6; CDR3aa: ASRTQTGGFYEQY
j_gene: TRBJ1-6; v_gene: TRBV6-5; CDR3aa: ASSYGQGRSPLH
j_gene: TRBJ1-2; v_gene: TRBV10-1; CDR3aa: ASSAKGDYGYT